Listed below are T cell receptor beta chains from one sample, sequenced in a study of CD8 T cells in ankylosing spondylitis. TCRdb recomputed calls from the 5' RACE reads with MiXCR, one row per CDR3 protein. The sample has about 840,000 distinct CDR3 sequences; 12% are singletons. Sequencing was performed on blood, either unsorted or a sorted T cell fraction (not recorded which). These receptors all come from a male donor with ankylosing spondylitis. Each CDR3 is given with its conserved first and last residue. D genes are given only for firm matches. Expanded clones are given a class, and other clones once, few, many or no size at all.

J gene: TRBJ1-2
V gene: TRBV4-2
D gene: -
clone size: few
CDR3 length: 15
CDR3 protein: CASSQKGTSDYGYTF
CDR3 DNA: TGTGCCAGCAGCCAAAAGGGTACATCGGACTATGGCTACACCTTC

J gene: TRBJ1-5
V gene: TRBV10-3
D gene: -
clone size: -
CDR3 length: 15
CDR3 protein: CAISQGMGGNQPQHF
CDR3 DNA: TGTGCCATCAGCCAGGGGATGGGGGGCAATCAGCCCCAGCATTTT

J gene: TRBJ2-1
V gene: TRBV10-3
D gene: -
clone size: -
CDR3 length: 11
CDR3 protein: CAIRDINEQFF
CDR3 DNA: TGTGCCATCAGGGACATCAATGAGCAGTTCTTC

J gene: TRBJ2-1
V gene: TRBV20-1
D gene: -
clone size: few
CDR3 length: 15
CDR3 protein: CSAPVGRGSYNEQFF
CDR3 DNA: TGCAGTGCCCCCGTTGGCCGAGGCTCCTACAATGAGCAGTTCTTC

J gene: TRBJ2-7
V gene: TRBV28
D gene: TRBD2
clone size: few
CDR3 length: 14
CDR3 protein: CASSIAGGRKEQYF
CDR3 DNA: TGTGCCAGCAGCATAGCGGGAGGGAGGAAGGAGCAGTACTTC

J gene: TRBJ2-5
V gene: TRBV10-3
D gene: -
clone size: many
CDR3 length: 13
CDR3 protein: CAIRRGIQETQYF
CDR3 DNA: TGTGCCATCAGGAGGGGGATCCAAGAGACCCAGTACTTC

J gene: TRBJ1-2
V gene: TRBV7-9
D gene: TRBD1
clone size: -
CDR3 length: 16
CDR3 protein: CASSGRTGLGDGGYTF
CDR3 DNA: TGTGCCAGCAGCGGACGGACAGGGTTGGGGGATGGCGGCTACACCTTC

J gene: TRBJ2-1
V gene: TRBV15
D gene: -
clone size: few
CDR3 length: 16
CDR3 protein: CATSTWSGRSYNEQFF
CDR3 DNA: TGTGCCACCAGCACTTGGAGCGGACGCTCCTACAATGAGCAGTTCTTC

J gene: TRBJ1-1
V gene: TRBV10-3
D gene: TRBD1
clone size: many
CDR3 length: 12
CDR3 protein: CATGTGDTEAFF
CDR3 DNA: TGTGCCACGGGGACAGGAGACACTGAAGCTTTCTTT

J gene: TRBJ2-2
V gene: TRBV29-1
D gene: TRBD1
clone size: many
CDR3 length: 13
CDR3 protein: CSVRQGARGELFF
CDR3 DNA: TGCAGCGTCCGACAGGGGGCCCGCGGGGAGCTGTTTTTT

J gene: TRBJ1-5
V gene: TRBV20-1
D gene: -
clone size: few
CDR3 length: 13
CDR3 protein: CSASRQHHQPQHF
CDR3 DNA: TGCAGTGCTAGTCGTCAGCATCATCAGCCCCAGCATTTT

J gene: TRBJ2-5
V gene: TRBV20-1
D gene: -
clone size: few
CDR3 length: 10
CDR3 protein: CSVSKETQYF
CDR3 DNA: TGCAGTGTTTCAAAAGAGACCCAGTACTTC

J gene: TRBJ2-2
V gene: TRBV5-1
D gene: -
clone size: few
CDR3 length: 15
CDR3 protein: CASSLDSRGTGELFF
CDR3 DNA: TGCGCCAGCAGCCTAGACTCCAGAGGCACCGGGGAGCTGTTTTTT

J gene: TRBJ1-1
V gene: TRBV5-1
D gene: -
clone size: few
CDR3 length: 16
CDR3 protein: CASSLKGLAQNTEAFF
CDR3 DNA: TGCGCCAGCAGCTTGAAAGGTTTGGCCCAGAACACTGAAGCTTTCTTT

J gene: TRBJ2-2
V gene: TRBV4-3
D gene: TRBD2
clone size: many
CDR3 length: 17
CDR3 protein: CASSQEGREDVTGELFF
CDR3 DNA: TGCGCCAGCAGCCAAGAAGGGCGGGAGGATGTCACCGGGGAGCTGTTTTTT

J gene: TRBJ1-4
V gene: TRBV6-1
D gene: TRBD1
clone size: few
CDR3 length: 14
CDR3 protein: CASTRDRAGEKLFF
CDR3 DNA: TGTGCCAGCACCCGGGACAGGGCTGGCGAAAAACTGTTTTTT

J gene: TRBJ1-6
V gene: TRBV2
D gene: -
clone size: few
CDR3 length: 12
CDR3 protein: CASRQEGSPLHF
CDR3 DNA: TGTGCCAGCAGGCAAGAAGGGTCACCCCTCCACTTT

J gene: TRBJ1-6
V gene: TRBV6-1
D gene: -
clone size: -
CDR3 length: 15
CDR3 protein: CASSREGVVNSPLHF
CDR3 DNA: TGTGCCAGCAGTCGCGAGGGCGTAGTGAATTCACCCCTCCACTTT

J gene: TRBJ2-1
V gene: TRBV6-1
D gene: -
clone size: few
CDR3 length: 13
CDR3 protein: CASNAVRGNEQFF
CDR3 DNA: TGTGCCAGCAACGCCGTACGGGGGAATGAGCAGTTCTTC

J gene: TRBJ1-1
V gene: TRBV2
D gene: -
clone size: -
CDR3 length: 13
CDR3 protein: CASRATMNTEAFF
CDR3 DNA: TGTGCCAGCAGGGCCACAATGAACACTGAAGCTTTCTTT

J gene: TRBJ2-7
V gene: TRBV27
D gene: -
clone size: few
CDR3 length: 14
CDR3 protein: CASRTPHRASEQYF
CDR3 DNA: TGTGCCAGCAGAACCCCTCACAGGGCCTCGGAGCAGTACTTC

J gene: TRBJ2-1
V gene: TRBV7-2
D gene: TRBD1
clone size: -
CDR3 length: 15
CDR3 protein: CASSPDRASYNEQFF
CDR3 DNA: TGTGCCAGCAGCCCTGACAGGGCTTCCTACAATGAGCAGTTCTTC